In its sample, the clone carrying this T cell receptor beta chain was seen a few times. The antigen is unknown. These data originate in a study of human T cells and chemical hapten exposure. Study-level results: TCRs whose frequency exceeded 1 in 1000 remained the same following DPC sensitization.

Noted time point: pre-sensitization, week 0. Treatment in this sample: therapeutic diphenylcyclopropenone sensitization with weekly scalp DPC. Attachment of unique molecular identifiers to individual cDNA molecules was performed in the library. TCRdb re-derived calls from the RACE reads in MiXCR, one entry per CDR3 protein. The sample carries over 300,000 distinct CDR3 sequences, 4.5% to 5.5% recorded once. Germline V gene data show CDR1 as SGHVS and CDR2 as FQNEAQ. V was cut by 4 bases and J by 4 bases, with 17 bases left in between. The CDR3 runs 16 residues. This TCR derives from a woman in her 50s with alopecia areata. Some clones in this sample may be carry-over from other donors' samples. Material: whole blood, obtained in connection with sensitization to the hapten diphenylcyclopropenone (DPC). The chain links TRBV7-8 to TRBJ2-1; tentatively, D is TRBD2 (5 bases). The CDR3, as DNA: TGTGCCAGCAGCTCAGCTAGCTCCTTAAATTACAATGAGCAGTTCTTC. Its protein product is CASSSASSLNYNEQFF.